This T cell receptor (beta chain) was retrieved from a study of blood T cell repertoires in COVID-19. At the level of the study: Italy, Spain and the United States were the sources of the convalescent and acute COVID-19 samples.

The study recruited people aged roughly 18 to 95 years across under 25 US areas. Original analysis: For nucleated cells, counts were estimated from reference gene primer amplification. Assay: immunoSEQ multiplex PCR; the TCRdb copy retains only in-frame clones and omits some. V and J calls and clone size are as listed in that table; D and trimming were resolved from the DNA. In the table there are about 200,000 clones, roughly 90% of which are singletons. In germline, CDR1 is SEHNR, CDR2 FQNEAQ (reference sequence). The junction had 5 bases not matched to a gene; V was cut back by 3 bases and J by 3 bases. The CDR3 loop spans 16 amino acids.

Sequencing was done on a sample of PBMCs or T cells enriched from blood (not recorded which). The source is a young woman who had recovered from COVID-19. The rearrangement joins TRBV7-9 to TRBJ2-3, with 11 nucleotides matching TRBD1. The CDR3 is CASSFGQGAGTDTQYF. The CDR3 nucleotides are TGTGCCAGCAGCTTTGGACAGGGGGCGGGAACAGATACGCAGTATTTT.